These 26 T cell receptor beta chains came from one sample sequenced in a study of blood T cell repertoires in COVID-19. This table comes from immunoSEQ multiplex PCR, and its TCRdb copy is limited to in-frame clones, with some not included. The data hold under 150,000 clones, with around 82% observed a single time. Sequences were obtained from PBMCs or T cells enriched from blood (not recorded which). Receptors were obtained from a man aged 50 to 59 in a cohort exposed to, infected with or recovered from COVID-19 (not recorded which).

This chain joins TRBV7-9 and TRBJ2-7; TRBD1 agrees at 7 bases. Germline V gene lookup returns CDR1 SEHNR and CDR2 FQNEAQ (reference sequence). This CDR3 is built from 14 residues. With 3 bases clipped from V and 3 bases from J, the junction kept 5 bases outside the gene matches. In DNA, the CDR3 is TGTGCCAGCAGCTTTGGGACAGTAGTCTACGAGCAGTACTTC. This gives the protein CASSFGTVVYEQYF.

The chain employs TRBV3-1 (or the pseudogene TRBV3-2) and TRBJ2-3, with 7 bases lining up with TRBD1. Per germline, CDR1 LGHDT and CDR2 YNNKEL (reference sequence). Trimming at V came to 4 bases and at J to 10 bases, leaving 11 bases not matched to a gene. The CDR3 spans 14 residues. CDR3 DNA: TGTGCCAGCAGCCCAATACAGGGGTCAGGAGCGCAGTATTTT. Protein product: CASSPIQGSGAQYF.

The chain carries TRBV28 and TRBJ2-5; 11 nucleotides line up with TRBD2. The V gene end was trimmed by 3 bases and the J gene end by 6 bases; junction bases not matched to a gene: 3. The CDR3 contains 14 residues. Germline CDR1 and CDR2: MDHEN and SYDVKM. The CDR3 sequence: CASSLGLAVKTQYF. DNA of the CDR3: TGTGCCAGCAGTTTGGGACTAGCGGTGAAGACCCAGTACTTC.

V gene TRBV30 combines with J gene TRBJ2-5; 7 bases match TRBD1. Germline CDR1 is GTSNPN and CDR2 is SVGIG (reference sequence). The CDR3 covers 13 residues. V lost 4 bases and J lost 5; bases outside the gene matches: 7. The DNA of the CDR3 is TGTGCCTGGACGAAACAGGGGCCCGAGACCCAGTACTTC. Amino acid sequence: CAWTKQGPETQYF.

This chain connects TRBV6-5 to TRBJ1-2; 9 bases are shared with TRBD1. The V segment lost 4 bases and the J segment 6 bases; nucleotides outside the gene matches: 6. Germline CDR1 and CDR2: MNHEY and SVGAGI. This CDR3 region has 14 residues. The CDR3 loop reads CASSLGTGSDGYTF. The CDR3 DNA reads TGTGCCAGCAGTTTAGGGACAGGGAGTGATGGCTACACCTTC.

The chain recombines TRBV12-1 with TRBJ1-1; the DNA was not used to check the table's D call, TRBD1. TRBV12-1 is a known pseudogene. CDR3 length: 17 amino acids. CDR3 region: CASSFLQGRRQNTEAFF. CDR3 in DNA: TGTGCCAGCAGCTTCCTCCAGGGTCGTCGGCAGAACACTGAAGCTTTCTTT.

This chain connects TRBV5-1 to TRBJ2-7; no reliable D call. Germline V gene lookup returns CDR1 SGHRS and CDR2 YFSETQ. The CDR3 contains 17 residues. The germline V and J ends were trimmed by 0 bases and 1 base, with 17 bases remaining between them. The CDR3 nucleotides read TGCGCCAGCAGCTTGGTCCCCTTGGCCCCCGCTTCCTACGAGCAGTACTTC. It is translated as CASSLVPLAPASYEQYF.

The CDR3 sequence is CASSAGFRSYEQYF. The CDR3 DNA is TGTGCCAGCAGCGCGGGGTTCCGATCTTACGAGCAGTACTTC. The rearrangement links TRBV3-1 (or the pseudogene TRBV3-2) to TRBJ2-7, with a possible D match to TRBD2 (6 bases). With 5 bases removed from V and 4 bases from J, the gap between germline ends came to 15 bases. The CDR3 has 14 residues. Germline V gene sequence: CDR1 LGHDT, CDR2 YNNKEL (reference sequence).

The chain links TRBV9 to TRBJ2-5; D unresolved. This CDR3 is built from 15 residues. In germline, CDR1 is SGDLS, CDR2 YYNGEE. Trimming cost V 0 bases and J 4 bases, with 13 bases left between them. CDR3 in DNA: TGTGCCAGCAGCGTAGGGAGCAGAACGGGAGAGACCCAGTACTTC. Encoded protein: CASSVGSRTGETQYF.

V is TRBV6-5 and J is TRBJ2-2, with 8 bases identical to TRBD1. Trimming took 4 bases from V and 5 from J; bases not matched to a gene: 9. The CDR3 spans 16 residues. In germline, CDR1 is MNHEY, CDR2 SVGAGI. CDR3 loop: CASSFQDRVRTGELFF. The CDR3, as DNA: TGTGCCAGCAGTTTTCAGGACAGGGTCCGGACCGGGGAGCTGTTTTTT.

CDR3 sequence (DNA): TGCGCCAGCAGCCCAATAGCGGGAGCGTCCTACAATGAGCAGTTCTTC. Translated: CASSPIAGASYNEQFF. The V and J genes are TRBV5-1 and TRBJ2-1; 9 bases are a match to TRBD2. The ends lost 4 bases at V and 1 base at J; junction bases unmatched: 6. Germline lookup yields CDR1 SGHRS and CDR2 YFSETQ. The CDR3 is made up of 16 amino acids.

The rearrangement links TRBV18 to TRBJ2-7; possibly TRBD2 for D (6 bases). Per the germline V gene, CDR1 is KGHSH and CDR2 is LQKENI. Trimming shortened V by 3 bases and J by 3 bases, and 18 bases separated the two germline ends. The CDR3 runs to 16 residues. Here the CDR3 reads CASSPSRRDRIYEQYF. DNA for the CDR3: TGTGCCAGCTCACCTAGTCGGAGGGACCGGATCTACGAGCAGTACTTC.

This chain joins TRBV7-9 and TRBJ2-2; D unresolved. The V gene lost 2 bases and the J gene lost 6 bases, with 10 bases spanning the gap. The CDR3 runs to 14 residues. Germline V gene data show CDR1 as SEHNR and CDR2 as FQNEAQ (reference sequence). In DNA, the CDR3 is TGTGCCAGCAGCTTACTTAGTCCCGCCGGGGAGCTGTTTTTT. Translated, it gives CASSLLSPAGELFF.

In its sample, this clone was seen once. This sequence joins TRBV10-3 and TRBJ2-1; no firm D call. The CDR3 runs 14 residues. CDR1 is ENHRY and CDR2 is SYGVKD in the germline V gene. V dropped 10 bases and J dropped 0 bases, with 13 bases sitting between them. The CDR3 DNA reads as TGTGCCACCCTTGCCGGGTCCTCCTACAATGAGCAGTTCTTC. This codes for CATLAGSSYNEQFF.

The V call is TRBV6-1, the J call TRBJ2-2; possible D gene TRBD2, 6 bases. CDR3 length: 15 amino acids. The ends were cut back, 1 base at V and 6 bases at J, with 12 bases in the middle. The germline CDR1 and CDR2 sequences are MNHNS and SASEGT. CDR3 protein: CASSEVEGWPGELFF. The CDR3 bases are TGTGCCAGCAGTGAAGTGGAGGGATGGCCCGGGGAGCTGTTTTTT.

This clone was observed many times. The V gene is TRBV19, the J gene TRBJ2-7; 8 bases map to TRBD1. The germline V gene encodes CDR1 LNHDA and CDR2 SQIVND (reference sequence). V was clipped by 10 bases and J by 5 bases; unmatched bases: 10. This CDR3 has 13 amino acids. The CDR3 spells CATSPDRGNEQYF. CDR3 bases: TGTGCCACCTCTCCCGACAGGGGTAACGAGCAGTACTTC.

This chain uses TRBV6-4 with TRBJ2-1; the D is unclear. Germline values: CDR1 MRHNA, CDR2 SNTAGT. The CDR3 contains 14 residues. V lost 4 bases, J lost 7 bases, and 14 bases lay in between. The CDR3 sequence is CASSASVATNEQFF. CDR3 DNA: TGTGCCAGCAGTGCTTCTGTAGCTACGAATGAGCAGTTCTTC.

This sequence joins TRBV5-1 and TRBJ2-1; tentative D call: TRBD2 (6 bases). CDR3 length equals 13 residues. In germline, CDR1 is SGHRS, CDR2 YFSETQ. The ends were cut back, 2 bases at V and 6 bases at J, with 9 bases in the middle. The CDR3: CASSFSTSNEQFF. The CDR3 region has the DNA TGCGCCAGCAGCTTCTCGACTAGCAATGAGCAGTTCTTC.

The rearrangement joins TRBV11-3 to TRBJ2-5; D is uncertain. Trimming left V 0 bases short and J 5 bases short, with 4 bases between. Germline loops: CDR1 SGHNT, CDR2 YENEEA. The CDR3 has 12 amino acids. CDR3 sequence (DNA): TGTGCCAGCAGCTTAGATGGCGAGACCCAGTACTTC. Translating it yields CASSLDGETQYF. Looking up the rest from reference TRBV11-3 and TRBJ2-5 gives the full variable domain: EAGVVQSPRYKIIEKKQPVAFWCNPISGHNTLYWYLQNLGQGPELLIRYENEEAVDDSQLPKDRFSAERLKGVDSTLKIQPAELGDSAVYLCASSLDGETQYFGPGTRLLVL.

CDR3 protein: CASSRDLGDNQNEEQYF. The DNA for the CDR3 is TGCGCCAGCAGCCGGGATTTGGGGGACAACCAAAACGAGGAGCAGTACTTC. V is TRBV4-3 and J is TRBJ2-7; a possible D gene is TRBD1 (6 bases). Trimming shortened V by 4 bases and J by 7 bases, and 26 bases separated the two germline ends. The CDR3 length is 17 residues. From germline, CDR1 is LGHNA and CDR2 YSLEER.

V is TRBV3-1 (or the pseudogene TRBV3-2) and J is TRBJ1-3; D gene ambiguous. This CDR3 has 15 residues. V dropped 4 bases and J dropped 3 bases, with 13 bases sitting between them. Germline assignment: CDR1 LGHDT and CDR2 YNNKEL (reference sequence). DNA of the CDR3: TGTGCCAGCAGCCTCCCTGGTACGGGTGGAAACACCATATATTTT. Protein product: CASSLPGTGGNTIYF.

This clone showed up just a few times. The chain recombines TRBV2 with TRBJ2-2; 7 positions match TRBD1. Trimming at V came to 6 bases and at J to 3 bases, leaving 4 bases not matched to a gene. This CDR3 has 14 amino acids. Germline CDR1 SNHLY, CDR2 FYNNEI. The CDR3 DNA sequence: TGTGCCAGCAGCCGGGACAGTTACACCGGGGAGCTGTTTTTT. Translated, it gives CASSRDSYTGELFF.

CDR3 sequence reads: CASRPTGANTIYF. The CDR3 DNA reads TGTGCCAGCAGGCCTACAGGGGCCAACACCATATATTTT. The rearrangement links TRBV7-2 to TRBJ1-3; 7 nucleotides match TRBD1. Germline V gene sequence: CDR1 SGHTA, CDR2 FQGNSA. Germline trimming cut 6 bases from V and 7 bases from J; bases unmatched to any gene: 6. The CDR3 covers 13 residues.

The chain combines TRBV5-1 with TRBJ2-2, with D possibly TRBD2 on 5 matching bases. Germline V gives CDR1 SGHRS, CDR2 YFSETQ. Trimming removed 2 bases at V and 6 bases at J, with 17 bases between. The CDR3 covers 16 residues. CDR3 protein: CASSFGGSNIPGELFF. CDR3 bases: TGCGCCAGCAGCTTCGGCGGGTCCAATATACCCGGGGAGCTGTTTTTT.

The J gene is TRBJ1-5, the V gene TRBV19, with a weak D call TRBD1 (5 bases). Trimming removed 6 bases at V and 3 bases at J, with 12 bases between. The CDR3 is made up of 14 amino acids. CDR1 and CDR2 (germline): LNHDA, SQIVND (reference sequence). CDR3 sequence (DNA): TGTGCCAGTAGCGCGCAGGGTTTCAATCAGCCCCAGCATTTT. It codes for CASSAQGFNQPQHF.

This clone is a singleton in its sample. The V call is TRBV12-3 or TRBV12-4, the J call TRBJ2-7, with 9 positions matching TRBD1. V dropped 7 bases and J dropped 10; count of bases not matched to a gene: 8. The CDR3 is 12 residues long. The CDR3, as DNA: TGTGCCAGCAACCCTACAGGGGGCCCCCAGTACTTC. Its translation: CASNPTGGPQYF.